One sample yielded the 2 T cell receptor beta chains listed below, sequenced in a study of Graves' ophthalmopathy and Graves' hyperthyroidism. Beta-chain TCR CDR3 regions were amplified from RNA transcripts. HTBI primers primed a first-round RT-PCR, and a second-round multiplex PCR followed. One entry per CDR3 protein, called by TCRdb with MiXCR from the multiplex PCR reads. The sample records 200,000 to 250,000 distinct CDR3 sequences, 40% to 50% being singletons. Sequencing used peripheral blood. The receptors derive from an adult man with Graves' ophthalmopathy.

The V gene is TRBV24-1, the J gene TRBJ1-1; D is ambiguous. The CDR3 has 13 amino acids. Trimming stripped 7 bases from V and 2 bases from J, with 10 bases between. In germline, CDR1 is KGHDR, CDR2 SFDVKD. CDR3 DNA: TGTGCCACCAGGTCCCGGGCCAACACTGAAGCTTTCTTT. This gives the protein CATRSRANTEAFF.

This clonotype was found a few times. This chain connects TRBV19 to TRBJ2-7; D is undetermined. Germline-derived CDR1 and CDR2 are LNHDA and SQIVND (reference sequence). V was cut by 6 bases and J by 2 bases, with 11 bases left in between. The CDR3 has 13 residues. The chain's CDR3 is CASRPRGTYEQYF. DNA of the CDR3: TGTGCCAGTAGGCCTCGTGGGACCTACGAGCAGTACTTC.